The entry below describes one TCR beta chain. The data were obtained in a study of blood T cell repertoires in COVID-19. Germline V lookup: CDR1 SNHLY, CDR2 FYNNEI. V dropped 7 bases and J dropped 0 bases, with 9 bases sitting between them. This CDR3 is built from 13 residues. Measured with immunoSEQ multiplex PCR; TCRdb has only the in-frame clones, and not every one. The sample includes 120,000 or so clones, around 64% of them seen just once. This chain links TRBV2 with TRBJ1-1; D unclear. The sequenced sample was peripheral blood. This TCR came from a human donor with acute or convalescent COVID-19. The donor label of this sample is uncertain. The CDR3 loop is CASMEGMNTEAFF. The CDR3 DNA follows: TGTGCCAGCATGGAGGGTATGAACACTGAAGCTTTCTTT. The full variable domain, its missing parts supplied by reference TRBV2 and TRBJ1-1, is EPEVTQTPSHQVTQMGQEVILRCVPISNHLYFYWYRQILGQKVEFLVSFYNNEISEKSEIFDDQFSVERPDGSNFTLKIRSTKLEDSAMYFCASMEGMNTEAFFGQGTRLTVV.